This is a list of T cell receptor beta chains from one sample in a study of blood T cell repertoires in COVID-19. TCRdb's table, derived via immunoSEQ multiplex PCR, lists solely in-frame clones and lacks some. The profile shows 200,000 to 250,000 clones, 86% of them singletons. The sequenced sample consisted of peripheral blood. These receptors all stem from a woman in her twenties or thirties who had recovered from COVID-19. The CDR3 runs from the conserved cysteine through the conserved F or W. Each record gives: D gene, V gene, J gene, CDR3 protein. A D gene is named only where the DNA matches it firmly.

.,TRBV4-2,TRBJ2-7,CASSQDSGSSYEQYF
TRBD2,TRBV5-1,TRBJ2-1,CASSGGLAAYNEQFF
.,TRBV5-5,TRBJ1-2,CASSFPTGYDYGYTF
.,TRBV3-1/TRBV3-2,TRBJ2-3,CASSQEAQGTDTQYF
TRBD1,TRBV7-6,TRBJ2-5,CASSSTRQGFETQYF
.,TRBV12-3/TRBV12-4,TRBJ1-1,CASSYGGNTEAFF
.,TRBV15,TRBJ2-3,CATSRVRLPTDTQYF
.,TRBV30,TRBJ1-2,CAWSRGWTNYGYTF
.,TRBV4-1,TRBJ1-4,CASSLGSSNEKLFF
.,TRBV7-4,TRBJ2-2,CASSLVARVSTGELFF
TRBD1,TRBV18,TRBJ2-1,CASSLNDRVQGQFF
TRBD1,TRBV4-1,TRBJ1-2,CASSQDEGTGRVYGYTF
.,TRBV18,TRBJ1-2,CASSPSIWGGAGYTF
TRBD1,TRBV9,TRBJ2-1,CASSVPSGGVHNEQFF
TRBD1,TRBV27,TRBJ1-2,CASSLSGQGAYGYTF
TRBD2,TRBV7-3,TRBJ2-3,CASSRDSGVGTDTQYF
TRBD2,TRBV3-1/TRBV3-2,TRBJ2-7,CASSQGLAGGEQYF
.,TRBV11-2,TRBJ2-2,CASSLGGHRTGELFF
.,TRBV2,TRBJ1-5,CASRGQANQPQHF
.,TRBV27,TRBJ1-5,CASSLSMGGNQPQHF
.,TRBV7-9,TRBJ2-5,CASSSRAGLGRETQYF
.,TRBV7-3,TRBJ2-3,CASSFGTGPVGTQYF
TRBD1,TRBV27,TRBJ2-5,CASSLYSPDRGYLETQYF
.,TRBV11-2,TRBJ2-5,CASSPAPQVQETQYF
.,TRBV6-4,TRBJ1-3,CASSDADSESSGNTIYF
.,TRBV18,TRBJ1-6,CASSRGDTWSHNSPLHF
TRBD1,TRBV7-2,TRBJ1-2,CASTRDRGQNGYTF
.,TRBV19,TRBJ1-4,CASIGHPAKKLFF
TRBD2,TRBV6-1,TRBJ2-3,CASSEGGGGTDTQYF
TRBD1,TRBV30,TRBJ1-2,CAWSRQGVVYGYTF
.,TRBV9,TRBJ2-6,CASSVDRGPSSGANVLTF
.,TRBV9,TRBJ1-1,CASSVVEGVAFF
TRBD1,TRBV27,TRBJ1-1,CASSLNRGDTEAFF
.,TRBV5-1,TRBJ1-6,CASSPPNSPLHF
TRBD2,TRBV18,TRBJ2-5,CASSPRLAGRMDVQETQYF
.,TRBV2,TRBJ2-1,CASTQYNEQFF
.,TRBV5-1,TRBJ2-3,CASRPNQGSADTQYF
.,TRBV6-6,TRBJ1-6,CASSQISKKPGSYYNSPLHF
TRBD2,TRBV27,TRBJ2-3,CASSSRLAGAPPDTQYF
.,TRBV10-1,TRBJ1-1,CASSEETSTWRNTEAFF
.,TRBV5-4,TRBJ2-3,CASRVDFGARDTDTQYF
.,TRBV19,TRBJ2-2,CASSPTWPYTGELFF
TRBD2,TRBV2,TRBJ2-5,CASKIAGGIETQYF
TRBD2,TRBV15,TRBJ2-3,CATSRDRPKASGGARNTQYF
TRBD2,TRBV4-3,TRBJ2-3,CASSHETSGLTDTQYF
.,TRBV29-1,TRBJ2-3,CSVGSGTSTDTQYF
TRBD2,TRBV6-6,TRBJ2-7,CASSYFPTSGGSEQYF
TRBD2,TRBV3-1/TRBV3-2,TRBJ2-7,CASSQGWLAGGPIYEQYF
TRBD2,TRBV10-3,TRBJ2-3,CAISDVLAGGASGYSTDTQYF
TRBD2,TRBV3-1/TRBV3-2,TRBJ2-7,CASSPTTSGGYEQYF
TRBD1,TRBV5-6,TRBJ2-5,CASSEPGQAGQETQYF